The clone carrying this T cell receptor (beta chain) was counted a single time. The antigen is undetermined. This sample is drawn from a study of cytomegalovirus exposure and HLA in healthy donors. Study findings and constraints: TCR association rates varied by HLA locus in a later analysis, with DRB1 highest and HLA-C lowest.

Amplification used 60 Vbeta primers and 13 Jbeta primers. Produced via immunoSEQ multiplex PCR; TCRdb's table is partial and in-frame only. The table records about 120,000 clones, about 83% of them present only once. Germline lookup yields CDR1 SGHAT and CDR2 FQNNGV. The CDR3 contains 15 residues. V lost 5 bases to trimming and J lost 2 bases; unmatched junction nucleotides: 8. This clonotype was obtained from a female donor in good health and CMV-seronegative. This chain joins TRBV11-2 and TRBJ2-7; 8 bases map to TRBD1. Source material: PBMCs. The CDR3 reads CASSLDRGKTYEQYF. As DNA, the CDR3 is TGTGCCAGCAGCCTTGACAGGGGCAAAACCTACGAGCAGTACTTC.